This T cell receptor beta chain was sequenced for a study of shared clonotypes between healthy human individuals. Study summary: Plates per donor: three CD4 naive, three CD4 memory, two CD8 naive, one CD8 memory. Study-level results: Tissue TCR repertoires likely differ from these blood-only repertoires.

Points on this clone: Its antigen is currently unknown.

V was trimmed by 6 bases and J by 1 base, leaving 14 bases between them. This CDR3 is built from 15 residues. The germline V gene has CDR1 MNHNY and CDR2 SVGAGI (reference sequence). Replicate PCRs from sorted subsets contained about 200 ng DNA, which is some 32,000 T cell genomes. Per the authors' pipeline: Owing to the provision of junction-only sequences devoid of quality scores by immunoSEQ, filtering differed. Repertoires were generated with immunoSEQ multiplex PCR, while TCRdb's copy carries only in-frame clones and drops some. V, J and clone size reflect that table, while D and trimming were determined from the DNA. The table has some 2,000,000 clones, 95% seen once.

Sequences were obtained from naive CD4+ T cells sorted from blood. Subset of the sample: CD45RA+ positively selected. The chain couples TRBV6-6 to TRBJ2-3; either TRBD1 or TRBD2 may supply D (5 bases each). The sequence derives from a man aged 18-30 years in good health. The CDR3 bases are TGTGCCAGCAGGGACGGGGCCCCCGGCACAGATACGCAGTATTTT. This translates into CASRDGAPGTDTQYF.